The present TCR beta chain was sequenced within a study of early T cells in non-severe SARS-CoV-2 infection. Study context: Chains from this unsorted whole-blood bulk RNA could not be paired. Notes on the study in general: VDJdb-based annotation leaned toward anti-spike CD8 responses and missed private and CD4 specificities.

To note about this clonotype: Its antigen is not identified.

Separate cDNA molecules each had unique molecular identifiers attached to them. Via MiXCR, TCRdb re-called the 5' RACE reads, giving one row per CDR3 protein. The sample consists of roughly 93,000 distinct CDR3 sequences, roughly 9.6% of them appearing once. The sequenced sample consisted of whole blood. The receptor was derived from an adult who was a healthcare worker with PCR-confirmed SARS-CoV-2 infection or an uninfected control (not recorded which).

This CDR3 is CASSLAAYEQYF. CDR3 bases: TGTGCCAGCAGCTTAGCGGCCTACGAGCAGTACTTC. V usage is TRBV7-9 and J usage is TRBJ2-7; D remains ambiguous. CDR1 and CDR2 (germline): SEHNR, FQNEAQ (reference sequence). V gave up 0 bases and J gave up 2 bases, with 2 bases separating them. This CDR3 is built from 12 residues.